The entry below describes one T cell receptor beta chain. The data were taken from a study of blood T cell repertoires in COVID-19. Overall study context: From the United States, Italy and Spain came samples of acute and convalescent COVID-19. PBMCs, B-cell-depleted T cells, or T cells provided the cDNA or gDNA that made up the material.

Methods used by the authors: Amplification from reference gene primers served as the basis for estimated nucleated cell counts. Only in-frame clones appear in the TCRdb table, and some are missing; sequencing was by immunoSEQ multiplex PCR. From that table come the V and J calls and clone size; the DNA was used to work out D and trimming. The top ten clones hold about 15% of a sample with approximately 89,000 clones, about 84% of them seen once. Losses at the gene ends were 0 bases for V and 5 bases for J; bases not matched to a gene: 3. The length of the CDR3 is 15 residues. Germline V gene sequence: CDR1 SGHAT, CDR2 FQNNGV.

This chain connects TRBV11-2 to TRBJ2-1; 8 nucleotides match TRBD1. This clonotype originated in a woman in her 70s with acute or convalescent COVID-19. The sequenced sample was peripheral blood. The CDR3 nucleotides read TGTGCCAGCAGCTTAGAGGGACAGGCCCACAATGAGCAGTTCTTC. This sequence encodes CASSLEGQAHNEQFF.